This passage covers 21 T cell receptor beta chains from one sample sequenced in a study of blood T cell repertoires in COVID-19. Libraries were prepared by immunoSEQ multiplex PCR; TCRdb keeps only in-frame clonotypes and omits some of them. The sample has roughly 250,000 clones, roughly four fifths seen once; the top ten hold about 4%. Material: peripheral blood. The source is a man aged 50 to 59 with acute or convalescent COVID-19.

This rearrangement joins TRBV11-3 to TRBJ2-3; 11 bases match TRBD2. The germline V gene has CDR1 SGHNT and CDR2 YENEEA. After removal of 5 bases from V and 4 bases from J, the junction contained 8 bases not matched to a gene. This CDR3 is built from 16 residues. CDR3 nucleotide sequence: TGTGCCAGCAGCACGCACTTAGCGGGGGGGTCAGATACGCAGTATTTT. It translates to CASSTHLAGGSDTQYF.

The J gene is TRBJ2-5, the V gene TRBV6-6, with TRBD1 as a possible D gene (6 bases). Germline loops: CDR1 MNHNY, CDR2 SVGAGI (reference sequence). V was pared by 8 bases and J by 1 base, with 20 bases between. The CDR3 is made up of 16 amino acids. CDR3 bases: TGTGCCAGCTTCGGTCGGCCGACAGGACTCCAAGAGACCCAGTACTTC. It translates to CASFGRPTGLQETQYF.

The chain couples TRBV15 to TRBJ2-2; D is perhaps TRBD2 (6 bases). Germline-derived CDR1 and CDR2 are LNHNV and YYDKDF (reference sequence). V gave up 4 bases and J gave up 6 bases, with 15 bases separating them. The CDR3 totals 15 residues. The CDR3 here is CATSTRQEGSGELFF. CDR3 in DNA: TGTGCCACCAGCACACGCCAGGAGGGATCCGGGGAGCTGTTTTTT.

The sample holds a few counts of this clone. V usage is TRBV5-5 and J usage is TRBJ2-2, with 8 bases aligning to TRBD2. J lost 2 bases, V lost 3 bases, and 9 bases had no gene match. The CDR3 consists of 17 residues. Germline CDR1 reads SGHKS; CDR2 reads YYEKEE (reference sequence). CDR3 loop: CASSSAGGLPNTGELFF. As DNA, the CDR3 is TGTGCCAGCAGCTCGGCGGGAGGCTTACCAAACACCGGGGAGCTGTTTTTT.

The gene calls are TRBV19 and TRBJ1-5; 7 nucleotides match TRBD1. With 2 bases clipped from V and 1 base from J, the junction kept 11 bases outside the gene matches. Germline CDR1 reads LNHDA; CDR2 reads SQIVND (reference sequence). This CDR3 contains 18 residues. CDR3 loop: CASSILADRVRSNQPQHF. The CDR3 DNA reads TGTGCCAGTAGTATACTCGCAGACAGGGTTCGAAGCAATCAGCCCCAGCATTTT.

J is TRBJ1-2 and V is TRBV7-8; D is undetermined. There are 17 residues in the CDR3. The V end was cut by 1 base, the J end by 1 base, with 16 bases between. Germline V lookup: CDR1 SGHVS, CDR2 FQNEAQ. In DNA, the CDR3 is TGTGCCAGCAGCTTAGATGTCTATTCTGGGCGTAACTATGGCTACACCTTC. Its translation is CASSLDVYSGRNYGYTF. The full variable domain, with the rest looked up from reference TRBV7-8 and TRBJ1-2, is GAGVSQSPRYKVAKRGQDVALRCDPISGHVSLFWYQQALGQGPEFLTYFQNEAQLDKSGLPSDRFFAERPEGSVSTLKIQRTQQEDSAVYLCASSLDVYSGRNYGYTFGSGTRLTVV.

This clone was seen a few times. The rearrangement joins TRBV7-8 to TRBJ2-2, with 10 bases fitting TRBD1. Per germline, CDR1 SGHVS and CDR2 FQNEAQ. CDR3 length: 17 residues. Unmatched junction bases numbered 12, after V lost 6 bases and J lost 5 bases. CDR3 nucleotide sequence: TGTGCCAGCAGGCTTACCGCGGGACAGGGGAATACCGGGGAGCTGTTTTTT. It encodes CASRLTAGQGNTGELFF.

This chain joins TRBV27 and TRBJ2-3; 8 bases fit TRBD2. The junction had 25 bases not matched to a gene; V was cut back by 7 bases and J by 4 bases. CDR3 length: 20 amino acids. Germline values: CDR1 MNHEY, CDR2 SMNVEV (reference sequence). CDR3 protein: CASTSPRAGGPGGGSDTQYF. The DNA of the CDR3 is TGTGCCAGCACTTCCCCCCGCGCGGGGGGTCCGGGAGGTGGGTCAGATACGCAGTATTTT.

The CDR3 region is CASSQTTGRNYGYTF. DNA for the CDR3: TGCGCCAGCAGCCAAACGACAGGGCGTAACTATGGCTACACCTTC. The chain joins TRBV4-1 to TRBJ1-2, with 7 bases lining up with TRBD1. Germline CDR1 and CDR2: MGHRA and YSYEKL. Trimming at V came to 2 bases and at J to 1 base, leaving 4 bases not matched to a gene. The CDR3 length is 15 residues.

DNA of the CDR3: TGTGCCAGCAGCTCACAGGGGGTGAACACCGGGGAGCTGTTTTTT. Translation: CASSSQGVNTGELFF. The V and J genes are TRBV9 and TRBJ2-2; 8 nucleotides align to TRBD1. The CDR3 totals 15 residues. Per germline, CDR1 SGDLS and CDR2 YYNGEE. Trimming at V came to 4 bases and at J to 1 base, leaving 3 bases not matched to a gene.

The chain is built from TRBV28 and TRBJ2-1; TRBD2 matches 8 bases. This CDR3 has 15 amino acids. V lost 6 bases, J lost 3 bases, and 7 bases stayed unmatched. Germline lookup yields CDR1 MDHEN and CDR2 SYDVKM. CDR3 DNA sequence: TGTGCCAGCAGAACTAAGCGGGAGCGCTACAATGAGCAGTTCTTC. Its protein is CASRTKRERYNEQFF.

This chain joins TRBV3-1 (or the pseudogene TRBV3-2) and TRBJ2-3; TRBD2 matches at 9 bases. The ends lost 0 bases at V and 6 bases at J; junction bases unmatched: 7. In germline, CDR1 is LGHDT, CDR2 YNNKEL (reference sequence). CDR3 size: 16 residues. CDR3 sequence reads: CASSQDLAGDGDTQYF. CDR3 sequence (DNA): TGTGCCAGCAGCCAAGATTTAGCGGGAGATGGTGATACGCAGTATTTT.

The chain employs TRBV7-9 and TRBJ1-2; no clear D. Germline CDR1 SEHNR, CDR2 FQNEAQ (reference sequence). This CDR3 has 13 residues. V dropped 4 bases and J dropped 8 bases, with 14 bases sitting between them. The CDR3 bases are TGTGCCAGCAGCTGGGAGGCCCCGCAGGGCTACACCTTC. This encodes CASSWEAPQGYTF. Complete variable domain (other parts from reference TRBV7-9 and TRBJ1-2): DTGVSQNPRHKITKRGQNVTFRCDPISEHNRLYWYRQTLGQGPEFLTYFQNEAQLEKSRLLSDRFSAERPKGSFSTLEIQRTEQGDSAMYLCASSWEAPQGYTFGSGTRLTVV.

The chain couples TRBV5-1 to TRBJ1-2; a weak D match, TRBD1 (5 bases). Germline V lookup: CDR1 SGHRS, CDR2 YFSETQ. The CDR3 has 14 residues. Trimming shortened V by 2 bases and J by 7 bases, and 15 bases separated the two germline ends. CDR3 region: CASSFGQGPSGYTF. In nucleotides, the CDR3 is TGCGCCAGCAGCTTCGGGCAGGGCCCCAGTGGCTACACCTTC.

The chain couples TRBV7-6 to TRBJ1-5, with 7 bases fitting TRBD1. The CDR3 extends over 16 amino acids. CDR1 SGHVS and CDR2 FNYEAQ come from the germline V gene. Trimming took 5 bases from V and 0 from J; bases not matched to a gene: 7. The CDR3 DNA reads TGTGCCAGCAGCGTCGGACAGGTCGATAGCAATCAGCCCCAGCATTTT. Encoded protein: CASSVGQVDSNQPQHF.

J is TRBJ2-2 and V is TRBV6-1; 9 bases line up with TRBD2. The length of the CDR3 is 15 residues. With 7 bases clipped from V and 3 bases from J, the junction kept 6 bases outside the gene matches. CDR1 is MNHNS, CDR2 SASEGT, per germline. CDR3 in amino acids: CASTVAGVYTGELFF. CDR3 DNA: TGTGCCAGCACTGTAGCGGGAGTTTACACCGGGGAGCTGTTTTTT.

The V call is TRBV11-2, the J call TRBJ2-6, with TRBD2 as a possible D gene (5 bases). Trimming took 1 base from V and 0 from J, leaving 13 bases between them. This CDR3 is built from 18 residues. The V gene's germline CDR1 is SGHAT and CDR2 FQNNGV. The CDR3 nucleotides read TGTGCCAGCAGCTTAGGGCTGGACTTCAGCTCTGGGGCCAACGTCCTGACTTTC. Translation: CASSLGLDFSSGANVLTF.

V gene TRBV25-1 combines with J gene TRBJ2-1; tentatively, D is TRBD2 (6 bases). V was shortened by 6 bases and J by 4 bases, with 10 bases between the two germline ends. The CDR3 consists of 13 residues. Germline CDR1 is MGHDK and CDR2 is SYGVNS. CDR3 region: CASRAGPYNEQFF. The DNA of the CDR3 is TGTGCCAGCAGGGCGGGGCCGTACAATGAGCAGTTCTTC.

This chain uses TRBV2 with TRBJ1-6; possibly TRBD1 for D (5 bases). Per germline, CDR1 SNHLY and CDR2 FYNNEI. Trimming left V 7 bases short and J 9 bases short, with 10 bases between. This CDR3 has 12 residues. CDR3 loop: CASKTVSSPLHF. CDR3 DNA: TGTGCCAGCAAGACAGTCAGTTCACCCCTCCACTTT. The full variable domain, with the rest looked up from reference TRBV2 and TRBJ1-6, is EPEVTQTPSHQVTQMGQEVILRCVPISNHLYFYWYRQILGQKVEFLVSFYNNEISEKSEIFDDQFSVERPDGSNFTLKIRSTKLEDSAMYFCASKTVSSPLHFGNGTRLTVT.

This clone has at least ten counts. The chain joins TRBV10-3 to TRBJ2-5; 11 nucleotides align to TRBD2. The ends lost 6 bases at V and 0 bases at J; junction bases unmatched: 9. CDR1 is ENHRY and CDR2 is SYGVKD in the germline V gene. CDR3 length: 17 amino acids. The CDR3 DNA sequence: TGTGCCATCAGGGAAGCAGCTAGCGGGGGGCACCAAGAGACCCAGTACTTC. Translated, it gives CAIREAASGGHQETQYF.

The chain is built from TRBV5-1 and TRBJ1-5; 8 positions agree with TRBD1. CDR3 length equals 13 residues. Germline CDR1 and CDR2: SGHRS and YFSETQ. V was clipped by 4 bases and J by 7 bases; unmatched bases: 4. The CDR3 region is CASSPGGGQPQHF. DNA of the CDR3: TGCGCCAGCAGCCCAGGGGGCGGGCAGCCCCAGCATTTT. The variable domain in full, with the rest retrieved from reference TRBV5-1 and TRBJ1-5, is KAGVTQTPRYLIKTRGQQVTLSCSPISGHRSVSWYQQTPGQGLQFLFEYFSETQRNKGNFPGRFSGRQFSNSRSEMNVSTLELGDSALYLCASSPGGGQPQHFGDGTRLSIL.